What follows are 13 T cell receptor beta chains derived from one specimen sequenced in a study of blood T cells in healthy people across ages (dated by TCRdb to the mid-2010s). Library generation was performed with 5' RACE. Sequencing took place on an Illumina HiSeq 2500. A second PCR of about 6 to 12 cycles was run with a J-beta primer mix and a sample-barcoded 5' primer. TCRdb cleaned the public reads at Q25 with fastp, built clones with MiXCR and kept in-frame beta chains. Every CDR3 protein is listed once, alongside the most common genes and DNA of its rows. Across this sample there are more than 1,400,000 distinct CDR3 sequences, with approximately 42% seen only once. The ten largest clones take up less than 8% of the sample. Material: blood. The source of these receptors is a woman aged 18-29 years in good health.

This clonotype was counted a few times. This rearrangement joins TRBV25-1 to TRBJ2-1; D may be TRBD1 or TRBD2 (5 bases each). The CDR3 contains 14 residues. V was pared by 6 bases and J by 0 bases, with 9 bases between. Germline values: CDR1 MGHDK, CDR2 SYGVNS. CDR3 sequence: CASRGTASYNEQFF. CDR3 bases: TGTGCCAGCAGGGGGACGGCCTCCTACAATGAGCAGTTCTTC.

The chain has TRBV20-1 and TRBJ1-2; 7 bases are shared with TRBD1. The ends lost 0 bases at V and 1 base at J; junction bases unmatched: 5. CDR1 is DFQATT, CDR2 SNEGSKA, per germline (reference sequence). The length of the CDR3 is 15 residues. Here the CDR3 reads CSARELHRGNYGYTF. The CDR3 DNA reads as TGCAGTGCTAGAGAATTGCACAGGGGTAACTATGGCTACACCTTC.

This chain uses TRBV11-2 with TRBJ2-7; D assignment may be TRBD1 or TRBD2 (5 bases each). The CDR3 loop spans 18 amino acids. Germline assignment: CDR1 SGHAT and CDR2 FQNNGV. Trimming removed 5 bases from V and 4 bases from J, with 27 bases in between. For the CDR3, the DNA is TGTGCCAGCAGCACCCTCCGGGGCCTCCCCGAATTCATTTACGAGCAGTACTTC. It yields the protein CASSTLRGLPEFIYEQYF.

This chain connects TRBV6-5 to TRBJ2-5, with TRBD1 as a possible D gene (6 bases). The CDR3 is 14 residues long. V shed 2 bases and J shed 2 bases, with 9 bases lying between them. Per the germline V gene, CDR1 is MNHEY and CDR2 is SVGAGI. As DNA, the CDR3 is TGTGCCAGCAGTTACCGGACAGCACAAGAGACCCAGTACTTC. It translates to CASSYRTAQETQYF.

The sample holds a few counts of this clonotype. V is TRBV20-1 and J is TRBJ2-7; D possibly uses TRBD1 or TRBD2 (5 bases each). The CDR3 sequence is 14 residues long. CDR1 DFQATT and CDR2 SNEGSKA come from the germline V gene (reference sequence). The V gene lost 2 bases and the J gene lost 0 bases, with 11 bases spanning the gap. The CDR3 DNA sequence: TGCAGTGCTAGATCGGCAGGGAGCTCCTACGAGCAGTACTTC. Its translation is CSARSAGSSYEQYF.

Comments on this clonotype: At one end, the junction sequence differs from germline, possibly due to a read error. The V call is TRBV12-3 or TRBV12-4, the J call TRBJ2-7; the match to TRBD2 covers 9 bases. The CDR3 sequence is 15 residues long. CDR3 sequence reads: CASSLVAGGYYEQYF. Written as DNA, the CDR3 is TGTGCCAGCAGCTTAGTGGCGGGAGGGTACTACGAGCAGTACTTC.

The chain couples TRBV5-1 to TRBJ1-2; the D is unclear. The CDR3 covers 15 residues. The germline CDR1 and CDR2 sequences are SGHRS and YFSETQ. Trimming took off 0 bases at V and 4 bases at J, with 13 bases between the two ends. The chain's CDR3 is CASSLASAQPYGYTF. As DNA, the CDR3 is TGCGCCAGCAGCTTGGCCTCGGCCCAACCCTATGGCTACACCTTC.

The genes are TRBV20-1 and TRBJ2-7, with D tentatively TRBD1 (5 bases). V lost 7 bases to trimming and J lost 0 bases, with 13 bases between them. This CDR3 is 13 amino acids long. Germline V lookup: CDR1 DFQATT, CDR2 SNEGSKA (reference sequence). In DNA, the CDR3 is TGCAGTGGAGGACAATCGAGCTCCTACGAGCAGTACTTC. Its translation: CSGGQSSSYEQYF.

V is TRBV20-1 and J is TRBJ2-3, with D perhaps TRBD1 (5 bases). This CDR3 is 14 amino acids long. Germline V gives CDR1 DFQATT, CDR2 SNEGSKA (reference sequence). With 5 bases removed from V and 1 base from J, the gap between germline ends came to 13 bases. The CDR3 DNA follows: TGCAGTGCTCCGCGCCAGGGCGGCACAGATACGCAGTATTTT. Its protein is CSAPRQGGTDTQYF.

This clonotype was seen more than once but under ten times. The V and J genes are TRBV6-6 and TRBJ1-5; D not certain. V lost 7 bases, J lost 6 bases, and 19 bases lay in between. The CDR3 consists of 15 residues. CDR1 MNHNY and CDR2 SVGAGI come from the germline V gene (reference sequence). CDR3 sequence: CASTPSKTAPQPQHF. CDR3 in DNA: TGTGCCAGCACTCCATCGAAAACAGCCCCTCAGCCCCAGCATTTT.

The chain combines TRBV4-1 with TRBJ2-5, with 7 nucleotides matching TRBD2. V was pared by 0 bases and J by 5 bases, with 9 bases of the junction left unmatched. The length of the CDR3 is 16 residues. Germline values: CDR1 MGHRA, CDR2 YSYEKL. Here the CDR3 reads CASSQESGAFRETQYF. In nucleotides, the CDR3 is TGCGCCAGCAGCCAAGAAAGCGGGGCATTCAGGGAGACCCAGTACTTC.

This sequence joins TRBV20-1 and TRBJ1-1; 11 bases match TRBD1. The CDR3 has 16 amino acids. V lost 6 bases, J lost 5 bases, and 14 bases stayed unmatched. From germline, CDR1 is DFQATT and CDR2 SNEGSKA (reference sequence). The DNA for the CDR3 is TGCAGTGCCCCCACTTCCGGACAGGGGGCGAAAACTGAAGCTTTCTTT. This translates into CSAPTSGQGAKTEAFF.

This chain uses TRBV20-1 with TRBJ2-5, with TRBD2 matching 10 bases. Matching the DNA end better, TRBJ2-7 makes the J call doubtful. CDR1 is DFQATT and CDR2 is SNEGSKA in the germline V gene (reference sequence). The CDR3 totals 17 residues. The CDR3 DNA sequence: TGCAGTGCCCCCCTCGGGAGATCGACTAGCGGGCACTACGAGCAGTACTTC. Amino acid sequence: CSAPLGRSTSGHYEQYF.